A selection of T cell receptor beta chains follows, all from one sample in a study of blood T cell repertoires in COVID-19. Libraries were prepared by immunoSEQ multiplex PCR; TCRdb keeps only in-frame clonotypes and omits some of them. The data hold over 250,000 clones, with roughly 90% observed a single time. Sample: peripheral blood. All receptors come from a man aged 45-60 years with acute or convalescent COVID-19. Each CDR3 is given with its conserved first and last residue. The D gene is left open where the match is weak. Clone size, where shown, is once, few, many, or a class for clones that have expanded.

J gene: TRBJ2-7; D gene: TRBD2; clone size: .; V gene: TRBV7-9; CDR3 DNA: TGTGCCAGCAGCTTAGAAGGAGCGGGGAGTTTTTACGAGCAGTACTTC; CDR3 protein: CASSLEGAGSFYEQYF
J gene: TRBJ2-7; D gene: TRBD2; clone size: .; V gene: TRBV10-1; CDR3 DNA: TGCGCCAGCAGTGCGGGGGGACGGGAGCAGTACTTC; CDR3 protein: CASSAGGREQYF
J gene: TRBJ1-1; D gene: .; clone size: many; V gene: TRBV25-1; CDR3 DNA: TGTGCCAGCAGTGAATCTCTGGAGGACACTGAAGCTTTCTTT; CDR3 protein: CASSESLEDTEAFF
J gene: TRBJ1-2; D gene: .; clone size: .; V gene: TRBV6-5; CDR3 DNA: TGTGCCAGCAGGTCGGAACAGGGCCACAACTATGGCTACACCTTC; CDR3 protein: CASRSEQGHNYGYTF
J gene: TRBJ1-5; D gene: .; clone size: .; V gene: TRBV7-2; CDR3 DNA: TGTGCCAGCAGCTTATGGGGCAGGGATCAGCCCCAGCATTTT; CDR3 protein: CASSLWGRDQPQHF
J gene: TRBJ2-1; D gene: TRBD2; clone size: .; V gene: TRBV10-1; CDR3 DNA: TGCGCCAGCAGTTACGGACTAGCGGGGGCCCAGGGTACGGAGCAGTTCTTC; CDR3 protein: CASSYGLAGAQGTEQFF
J gene: TRBJ1-2; D gene: .; clone size: .; V gene: TRBV3-1/TRBV3-2; CDR3 DNA: TGTGCCAGCAGCCAAGAAGCCAGGGATTATGGCTACACCTTC; CDR3 protein: CASSQEARDYGYTF
J gene: TRBJ1-5; D gene: TRBD1; clone size: .; V gene: TRBV19; CDR3 DNA: TGTGCCAGTAGTATGCGGGGACAGCCTAGCATTGGCAATCAGCCCCAGCATTTT; CDR3 protein: CASSMRGQPSIGNQPQHF
J gene: TRBJ2-1; D gene: .; clone size: .; V gene: TRBV12-5; CDR3 DNA: TGTGCTAGTGGTTTGGTACTGCAGGCCTACAATGAGCAGTTCTTC; CDR3 protein: CASGLVLQAYNEQFF
J gene: TRBJ2-5; D gene: .; clone size: .; V gene: TRBV11-3; CDR3 DNA: TGTGCCAGCAGCTTGGGAGAAGAGACCCAGTACTTC; CDR3 protein: CASSLGEETQYF